This T cell receptor beta chain was profiled in a study of blood T cell repertoires in COVID-19. Looking at the study overall: Researchers got acute and convalescent COVID-19 samples from the United States, Italy and Spain. T cells, B-cell-depleted T cells, or PBMCs provided the cDNA or gDNA that served as material.

Germline V gene sequence: CDR1 KGHSH, CDR2 LQKENI. The CDR3 totals 16 residues. V trimming: 3 bases; J trimming: 2 bases; junction bases outside the gene matches: 4. TCRdb's table, derived via immunoSEQ multiplex PCR, lists solely in-frame clones and lacks some. The table records roughly 78,000 clones, 80% of them present only once. Enrollment of patients from Seattle took place during active infection, with longitudinal follow-up. The rearrangement joins TRBV18 to TRBJ2-2, with TRBD2 matching over 9 bases. Sequenced material: peripheral blood. The receptor was derived from a man aged 50 to 59 with COVID-19, enrolled during active disease. In nucleotides, the CDR3 is TGTGCCAGCTCACCTCGACTAGCGGCTAACACCGGGGAGCTGTTTTTT. It translates to CASSPRLAANTGELFF.